Each of the 30 T cell receptor beta chains below was sequenced from the same sample in a study of T cell changes during pregnancy in multiple sclerosis. Profiling relied on immunoSEQ multiplex PCR, and the TCRdb table lists in-frame clones only, not all of them. The table lists approximately 70,000 clones, around 90% of them singletons. The sample was peripheral blood, taken in the second trimester of pregnancy. The receptors shown here come from a female donor with multiple sclerosis, enrolled in a pregnancy study.

In its sample, this clone was seen once. The rearrangement links TRBV27 to TRBJ1-2; D is unresolved. CDR3 length: 16 amino acids. Germline V lookup: CDR1 MNHEY, CDR2 SMNVEV (reference sequence). Deletions cut 5 bases from V and 7 bases from J, with 23 bases between. DNA for the CDR3: TGTGCCAGCAGTCCCTCATTGCGAGGGAGAGGTCGTGGCTACACCTTC. Its protein is CASSPSLRGRGRGYTF.

The rearrangement uses TRBV5-1 and TRBJ1-1; the D gene is possibly TRBD1 (6 bases). The V end lost 0 bases, the J end lost 7 bases, and 10 bases lay between the germline ends. Per germline, CDR1 SGHRS and CDR2 YFSETQ. There are 13 residues in the CDR3. The CDR3 region has the DNA TGCGCCAGCAGCTTGGAGATACAGGGTGAAGCTTTCTTT. Its translation is CASSLEIQGEAFF. Full variable domain (remainder filled in from reference TRBV5-1 and TRBJ1-1): KAGVTQTPRYLIKTRGQQVTLSCSPISGHRSVSWYQQTPGQGLQFLFEYFSETQRNKGNFPGRFSGRQFSNSRSEMNVSTLELGDSALYLCASSLEIQGEAFFGQGTRLTVV.

This clone appeared once. The chain couples TRBV28 to TRBJ1-4, with 7 bases lining up with TRBD1. Germline V lookup: CDR1 MDHEN, CDR2 SYDVKM. The CDR3 runs 15 residues. J lost 8 bases, V lost 5 bases, and 11 bases had no gene match. The CDR3, as DNA: TGTGCCAGCAGTGGATACAGGGGTTCTCGAGAAAAACTGTTTTTT. It translates to CASSGYRGSREKLFF.

The CDR3 here is CASSFSDEGEKLFF. The CDR3 DNA is TGTGCCAGCAGTTTCTCCGATGAGGGTGAAAAACTGTTTTTT. This chain joins TRBV6-5 and TRBJ1-4; no firm D call. The CDR3 sequence is 14 residues long. From germline, CDR1 is MNHEY and CDR2 SVGAGI. The ends were cut back, 4 bases at V and 7 bases at J, with 13 bases in the middle.

J is TRBJ2-1 and V is TRBV6-6, with 9 bases identical to TRBD2. The V gene's germline CDR1 is MNHNY and CDR2 SVGAGI (reference sequence). The V gene end was trimmed by 6 bases and the J gene end by 5 bases; junction bases not matched to a gene: 8. This CDR3 is built from 15 residues. The chain's CDR3 is CASRHSGSWNNEQFF. The CDR3 DNA reads as TGTGCCAGCAGACATAGCGGGAGCTGGAACAATGAGCAGTTCTTC.

The chain has TRBV7-9 and TRBJ2-5, with 14 bases matching TRBD2. The CDR3 totals 16 residues. Germline V gene sequence: CDR1 SEHNR, CDR2 FQNEAQ (reference sequence). The V segment lost 3 bases and the J segment 5 bases; nucleotides outside the gene matches: 5. The CDR3 protein is CASSLGLAGVSETQYF. The DNA of the CDR3 is TGTGCCAGCAGCTTGGGACTAGCGGGAGTTAGTGAGACCCAGTACTTC.

This sequence joins TRBV28 and TRBJ2-1, with unresolved D. CDR3 size: 14 residues. Germline CDR1 and CDR2: MDHEN and SYDVKM. V gave up 3 bases and J gave up 0 bases, with 6 bases separating them. The chain's CDR3 is CASSLVSSYNEQFF. The CDR3 DNA reads TGTGCCAGCAGTTTGGTGAGCTCCTACAATGAGCAGTTCTTC.

For the CDR3, the DNA is TGTGCCAGCAGCCAAGACCCCCGGGGGGGTAATTACGAGCAGTACTTC. Its translation is CASSQDPRGGNYEQYF. The chain is built from TRBV4-2 and TRBJ2-7; the match to TRBD2 covers 8 bases. From germline, CDR1 is LGHNA and CDR2 YNFKEQ. The CDR3 contains 16 residues. V shed 0 bases, J shed 4 bases, and the junction held 8 bases outside the gene matches.

The chain uses TRBV2 and TRBJ2-3; 10 bases align to TRBD2. This CDR3 is built from 14 residues. In germline, CDR1 is SNHLY, CDR2 FYNNEI. With 5 bases clipped from V and 6 bases from J, the junction kept 5 bases outside the gene matches. CDR3 DNA: TGTGCCAGCAGTCTAGCGGGAGTCACGGATACGCAGTATTTT. This codes for CASSLAGVTDTQYF.

This clone is a singleton in its sample. The CDR3 region has the DNA TGTGCCAGCGGCGATGAAGGGGGGGCAGGAGAGACCCAGTACTTC. Amino acid sequence: CASGDEGGAGETQYF. This chain links TRBV7-2 with TRBJ2-5, with a tentative D call TRBD2 (7 bases). Germline loops: CDR1 SGHTA, CDR2 FQGNSA. The CDR3 consists of 15 residues. Trimming removed 8 bases from V and 4 bases from J, with 20 bases in between.

The CDR3 DNA reads as TGTGCCAGCAGCAGGGGATATAGCAATCAGCCCCAGCATTTT. Residues: CASSRGYSNQPQHF. The rearrangement links TRBV7-2 to TRBJ1-5, with a weak D call TRBD1 (5 bases). The length of the CDR3 is 14 residues. CDR1 and CDR2 from the germline V gene are SGHTA and FQGNSA. Deletions cut 5 bases from V and 0 bases from J, with 8 bases between.

This chain uses TRBV27 with TRBJ1-1, with 9 nucleotides matching TRBD1. CDR3 length: 14 amino acids. CDR1 is MNHEY and CDR2 is SMNVEV in the germline V gene (reference sequence). V dropped 6 bases and J dropped 4; count of bases not matched to a gene: 6. The chain's CDR3 is CASSPGDRVTEAFF. The CDR3 nucleotides read TGTGCCAGCAGCCCTGGGGACAGGGTCACTGAAGCTTTCTTT.

The rearrangement uses TRBV9 and TRBJ1-1; the D is unclear. Trimming left V 2 bases short and J 2 bases short, with 13 bases between. Germline V gene sequence: CDR1 SGDLS, CDR2 YYNGEE. The CDR3 is 15 amino acids. The CDR3 sequence: CASSVGNQVNTEAFF. CDR3 nucleotides: TGTGCCAGCAGCGTTGGAAATCAGGTTAACACTGAAGCTTTCTTT.

V gene TRBV14 combines with J gene TRBJ2-3; 7 bases map to TRBD2. Trimming at V came to 4 bases and at J to 8 bases, leaving 15 bases not matched to a gene. The CDR3 spans 16 residues. Germline assignment: CDR1 SGHDN and CDR2 FVKESK. CDR3 amino acids: CASSLYAGLSLGTQYF. In DNA form, the CDR3 reads TGTGCCAGCAGCCTCTATGCGGGACTATCCCTTGGTACGCAGTATTTT.

The CDR3 loop is CASSFLTGAGANVLTF. DNA for the CDR3: TGTGCCAGCAGTTTTTTGACAGGGGCTGGGGCCAACGTCCTGACTTTC. The chain links TRBV28 to TRBJ2-6; the match to TRBD1 covers 8 bases. This CDR3 is 16 amino acids long. The V and J ends lost 3 bases and 2 bases, in that order; junction bases with no gene match: 3. The V gene's germline CDR1 is MDHEN and CDR2 SYDVKM. The full variable domain, with the rest looked up from reference TRBV28 and TRBJ2-6, is DVKVTQSSRYLVKRTGEKVFLECVQDMDHENMFWYRQDPGLGLRLIYFSYDVKMKEKGDIPEGYSVSREKKERFSLILESASTNQTSMYLCASSFLTGAGANVLTFGAGSRLTVL.

V usage is TRBV7-2 and J usage is TRBJ2-1; no reliable D call. This CDR3 comprises 15 residues. The V gene's germline CDR1 is SGHTA and CDR2 FQGNSA. Trimming cost V 4 bases and J 0 bases, with 10 bases left between them. CDR3 loop: CASSWAASSYNEQFF. CDR3 DNA: TGTGCCAGCAGCTGGGCCGCAAGCTCCTACAATGAGCAGTTCTTC.

The chain uses TRBV5-5 and TRBJ2-4; 7 bases align to TRBD1. Germline V lookup: CDR1 SGHKS, CDR2 YYEKEE (reference sequence). The CDR3 extends over 19 amino acids. V was pared by 3 bases and J by 0 bases, with 15 bases of the junction left unmatched. The CDR3 loop is CASSSQRQGGLLAKNIQYF. In nucleotides, the CDR3 is TGTGCCAGCAGCTCCCAACGACAGGGTGGATTACTAGCCAAAAACATTCAGTACTTC.

The chain combines TRBV4-3 with TRBJ2-3; 8 bases line up with TRBD1. Trimming cost V 2 bases and J 4 bases; bases outside gene matches: 5. The germline V gene has CDR1 LGHNA and CDR2 YSLEER. There are 15 residues in the CDR3. CDR3 in amino acids: CASSQQGAVADTQYF. CDR3 nucleotide sequence: TGCGCCAGCAGCCAACAGGGGGCGGTGGCAGATACGCAGTATTTT.

Here the CDR3 DNA reads TGTGCCAGCAGAGGACAGGAGACAGATACGCAGTATTTT. This codes for CASRGQETDTQYF. The chain links TRBV6-6 to TRBJ2-3; 7 bases fit TRBD1. CDR3 length: 13 amino acids. The junction had 3 bases not matched to a gene; V was cut back by 6 bases and J by 3 bases. CDR1 is MNHNY and CDR2 is SVGAGI in the germline V gene (reference sequence).

The V gene is TRBV7-9, the J gene TRBJ1-6; 9 positions match TRBD1. The CDR3 length is 16 residues. V shed 3 bases and J 7 bases; nucleotides not matched to a gene: 7. Germline CDR1 reads SEHNR; CDR2 reads FQNEAQ (reference sequence). This CDR3 reads CASSLGTGSRNSPLHF. As DNA, the CDR3 is TGTGCCAGCAGCTTGGGGACAGGGTCTAGGAATTCACCCCTCCACTTT. Full variable domain (missing parts from reference TRBV7-9 and TRBJ1-6): DTGVSQNPRHKITKRGQNVTFRCDPISEHNRLYWYRQTLGQGPEFLTYFQNEAQLEKSRLLSDRFSAERPKGSFSTLEIQRTEQGDSAMYLCASSLGTGSRNSPLHFGNGTRLTVT.

The chain employs TRBV5-1 and TRBJ1-1; 7 positions match TRBD1. This CDR3 has 15 residues. The V segment lost 0 bases and the J segment 5 bases; nucleotides outside the gene matches: 7. Germline V gene sequence: CDR1 SGHRS, CDR2 YFSETQ. The DNA of the CDR3 is TGCGCCAGCAGCTTGGTTGAAGGGGGCTTTACTGAAGCTTTCTTT. This encodes CASSLVEGGFTEAFF.

The chain recombines TRBV11-2 with TRBJ2-1; 9 bases align to TRBD2. Germline values: CDR1 SGHAT, CDR2 FQNNGV. The CDR3 length is 15 residues. The junction had 6 bases not matched to a gene; V was cut back by 3 bases and J by 6 bases. CDR3 sequence (DNA): TGTGCCAGCAGCTTCGGCGGGGGGGCCGTCAATGAGCAGTTCTTC. This gives the protein CASSFGGGAVNEQFF.

A single count supports this clone. The V and J genes are TRBV4-3 and TRBJ2-5; 12 bases line up with TRBD2. This CDR3 is built from 17 residues. V trimming: 0 bases; J trimming: 5 bases; junction bases outside the gene matches: 7. Germline CDR1 LGHNA, CDR2 YSLEER. The chain's CDR3 is CASSQDPSGGAQETQYF. In nucleotides, the CDR3 is TGCGCCAGCAGCCAAGATCCTAGCGGGGGGGCCCAGGAGACCCAGTACTTC.

The rearrangement uses TRBV14 and TRBJ2-2, with TRBD2 matching 8 bases. The V and J ends lost 0 bases and 4 bases, in that order; junction bases with no gene match: 4. This CDR3 has 16 amino acids. Germline V CDR1 and CDR2: SGHDN, FVKESK. The CDR3 reads CASSQEGLGGTGELFF. As DNA, the CDR3 is TGTGCCAGCAGCCAAGAGGGACTAGGAGGCACCGGGGAGCTGTTTTTT. Complete variable domain (other parts from reference TRBV14 and TRBJ2-2): EAGVTQFPSHSVIEKGQTVTLRCDPISGHDNLYWYRRVMGKEIKFLLHFVKESKQDESGMPNNRFLAERTGGTYSTLKVQPAELEDSGVYFCASSQEGLGGTGELFFGEGSRLTVL.

V gene TRBV2 combines with J gene TRBJ1-1; D not resolved. Germline V gives CDR1 SNHLY, CDR2 FYNNEI. The germline V and J ends were trimmed by 7 bases and 1 base, with 10 bases remaining between them. The CDR3 extends over 13 amino acids. CDR3 residues: CASNRDKNTEAFF. The DNA for the CDR3 is TGTGCCAGCAACAGAGACAAGAACACTGAAGCTTTCTTT.

The CDR3 coding sequence is TGTGCCAGCAGCCAAGTTGCCGGGACTAGCGCTATGCGCTCCTACAATGAGCAGTTCTTC. As protein: CASSQVAGTSAMRSYNEQFF. The chain employs TRBV4-2 and TRBJ2-1; 10 nucleotides align to TRBD2. V lost 1 base, J lost 0 bases, and 12 bases stayed unmatched. Per the germline V gene, CDR1 is LGHNA and CDR2 is YNFKEQ. This CDR3 is 20 amino acids long.

The chain has TRBV9 and TRBJ2-1, with 9 bases fitting TRBD1. Germline V CDR1 and CDR2: SGDLS, YYNGEE. Unmatched junction bases numbered 4, after V lost 3 bases and J lost 3 bases. The CDR3 has 15 amino acids. CDR3 DNA: TGTGCCAGCAGCGCCGGACAGGGGTACTACAATGAGCAGTTCTTC. Its protein product is CASSAGQGYYNEQFF.

V and J are TRBV19 and TRBJ2-5, with TRBD1 matching over 8 bases. The CDR3 is made up of 16 amino acids. Germline V gene lookup returns CDR1 LNHDA and CDR2 SQIVND (reference sequence). After removal of 9 bases from V and 5 bases from J, the junction contained 17 bases not matched to a gene. This chain's CDR3 is CASSYQAGGAAETQYF. In DNA form, the CDR3 reads TGTGCCAGCTCTTACCAGGCAGGGGGCGCGGCGGAGACCCAGTACTTC.

In its sample, this clone was seen a few times. This sequence joins TRBV19 and TRBJ2-3; 9 bases fit TRBD1. Germline CDR1 reads LNHDA; CDR2 reads SQIVND (reference sequence). Trimming took 3 bases from V and 3 from J; bases not matched to a gene: 4. This CDR3 is 15 amino acids long. Written as DNA, the CDR3 is TGTGCCAGTAGTATCCGGGACAGGGCGACAGATACGCAGTATTTT. This gives the protein CASSIRDRATDTQYF.

The chain uses TRBV5-1 and TRBJ1-1; 9 bases agree with TRBD1. Germline V gene lookup returns CDR1 SGHRS and CDR2 YFSETQ. This CDR3 spans 14 amino acids. Unmatched junction bases numbered 3, after V lost 3 bases and J lost 3 bases. The CDR3 spells CASSSGQGYTEAFF. CDR3 DNA sequence: TGCGCCAGCAGCTCCGGACAGGGGTACACTGAAGCTTTCTTT.